A single sample gave rise to the 11 T cell receptor beta chains below, sequenced in a study of PD-1 blockade in classical Hodgkin lymphoma. Time point denoted: cycle 4 day 1 (C4D1), after 6 weeks of nivolumab. Autologous stem cell transplantation was followed by relapse in every patient, and brentuximab vedotin exposure varied. Assay: immunoSEQ multiplex PCR; the TCRdb copy retains only in-frame clones and omits some. The data show approximately 96,000 clones, about 92% seen once. Sequencing used peripheral blood mononuclear cells (PBMCs), obtained before the fourth cycle of nivolumab. These receptors were collected from a human donor with classical Hodgkin lymphoma.

V and J are TRBV7-2 and TRBJ2-2; D ambiguous. Per the germline V gene, CDR1 is SGHTA and CDR2 is FQGNSA. V was trimmed by 4 bases and J by 1 base, leaving 13 bases between them. The CDR3 extends over 16 amino acids. CDR3 sequence reads: CASSSIRTQNTGELFF. The CDR3 DNA follows: TGTGCCAGCAGCTCGATTAGGACCCAGAACACCGGGGAGCTGTTTTTT.

The V and J genes are TRBV6-1 and TRBJ1-5; tentative D call: TRBD1 (5 bases). V shed 4 bases and J shed 6 bases, with 13 bases lying between them. The CDR3 sequence is 14 residues long. Germline V gene lookup returns CDR1 MNHNS and CDR2 SASEGT. CDR3 loop: CASSAGAPGQPQHF. The CDR3 DNA is TGTGCCAGCAGTGCCGGGGCACCGGGTCAGCCCCAGCATTTT.

This rearrangement joins TRBV5-1 to TRBJ2-3, with 7 bases that match TRBD1. The CDR3 length is 15 residues. V dropped 4 bases and J dropped 6; count of bases not matched to a gene: 11. Germline assignment: CDR1 SGHRS and CDR2 YFSETQ. CDR3 region: CASSGLQDRADTQYF. Written as DNA, the CDR3 is TGCGCCAGCAGCGGATTACAAGACAGGGCGGATACGCAGTATTTT. The full variable domain, in which reference TRBV5-1 and TRBJ2-3 provide the parts outside the CDR3, is KAGVTQTPRYLIKTRGQQVTLSCSPISGHRSVSWYQQTPGQGLQFLFEYFSETQRNKGNFPGRFSGRQFSNSRSEMNVSTLELGDSALYLCASSGLQDRADTQYFGPGTRLTVL.

The chain links TRBV23-1 to TRBJ2-5; tentative D call: TRBD2 (5 bases). TRBV23-1 is an ORF, and what it does is uncertain. V lost 0 bases and J lost 1, with 12 bases in between. CDR3 length equals 16 residues. The DNA of the CDR3 is TGCGCCAGCAGTCAATCGCTACTAGTCATCCAAGAGACCCAGTACTTC. Translated: CASSQSLLVIQETQYF.

In this sample, this clone turned up once. V and J are TRBV23-1 and TRBJ2-2, with 10 bases fitting TRBD2. TRBV23-1 is classed as an ORF, of uncertain function. The V and J ends lost 0 bases and 1 base, in that order; junction bases with no gene match: 14. CDR3 size: 21 residues. CDR3 in amino acids: CASSQSTQREGRGKNTGELFF. The CDR3 DNA reads TGCGCCAGCAGTCAATCAACCCAGCGGGAGGGCCGGGGTAAGAACACCGGGGAGCTGTTTTTT.

This clone was observed once. This chain uses TRBV18 with TRBJ1-5, with D uncertain. The CDR3 is 15 amino acids. The germline V gene encodes CDR1 KGHSH and CDR2 LQKENI. Trimming pared 3 bases from V and 3 bases from J, leaving 12 bases between. For the CDR3, the DNA is TGTGCCAGCTCACCCCTCAGGAGCCCCAATCAGCCCCAGCATTTT. Protein sequence: CASSPLRSPNQPQHF.

This sequence joins TRBV19 and TRBJ2-7; D unclear. In germline, CDR1 is LNHDA, CDR2 SQIVND (reference sequence). The V end was cut by 0 bases, the J end by 3 bases, with 12 bases between. This CDR3 region has 15 residues. This CDR3 reads CASSIELAPLYEQYF. In DNA, the CDR3 is TGTGCCAGTAGTATAGAATTGGCCCCTCTCTACGAGCAGTACTTC.

This clone came up a few times. V is TRBV30 and J is TRBJ2-7; weak D call: TRBD2 (6 bases). V lost 4 bases, J lost 5 bases, and 12 bases lay in between. This CDR3 region has 12 residues. Germline V gene data show CDR1 as GTSNPN and CDR2 as SVGIG (reference sequence). The CDR3 loop is CAWNVAGNEQYF. CDR3 nucleotides: TGTGCCTGGAATGTTGCGGGGAACGAGCAGTACTTC.

The V gene is TRBV19, the J gene TRBJ2-7, with D unresolved. Germline CDR1 LNHDA, CDR2 SQIVND (reference sequence). The CDR3 is 13 amino acids. The V end was cut by 7 bases, the J end by 2 bases, with 12 bases between. CDR3 amino acids: CASKPSETYEQYF. Here the CDR3 DNA reads TGTGCCAGTAAACCGTCAGAAACCTACGAGCAGTACTTC.

The V call is TRBV5-4, the J call TRBJ2-1; 11 bases agree with TRBD2. Germline CDR1 and CDR2: SGHNT and YYREEE (reference sequence). V was pared by 3 bases and J by 7 bases, with 21 bases of the junction left unmatched. This CDR3 is built from 20 residues. CDR3: CASSSGTGRLAGSLGNEQFF. CDR3 bases: TGTGCCAGCAGCTCCGGGACAGGGAGACTAGCGGGGAGTCTGGGTAATGAGCAGTTCTTC.

The chain uses TRBV6-6 and TRBJ2-7; the D gene is possibly TRBD2 (5 bases). This CDR3 has 13 amino acids. Germline CDR1 reads MNHNY; CDR2 reads SVGAGI (reference sequence). Trimming removed 7 bases from V and 3 bases from J, with 13 bases in between. In DNA, the CDR3 is TGTGCCAGCACTCGGACTGCCGGCTACGAGCAGTACTTC. Translation gives CASTRTAGYEQYF.